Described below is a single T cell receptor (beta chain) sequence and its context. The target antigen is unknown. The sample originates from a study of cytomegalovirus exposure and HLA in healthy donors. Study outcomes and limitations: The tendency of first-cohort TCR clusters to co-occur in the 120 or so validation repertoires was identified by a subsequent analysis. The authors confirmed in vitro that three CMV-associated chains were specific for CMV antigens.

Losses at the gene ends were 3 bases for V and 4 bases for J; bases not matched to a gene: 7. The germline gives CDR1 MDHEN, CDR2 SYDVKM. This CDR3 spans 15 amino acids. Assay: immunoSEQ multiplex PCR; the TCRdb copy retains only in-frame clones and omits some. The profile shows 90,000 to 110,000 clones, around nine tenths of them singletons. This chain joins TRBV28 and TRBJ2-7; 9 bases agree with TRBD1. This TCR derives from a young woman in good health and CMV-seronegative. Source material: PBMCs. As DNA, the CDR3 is TGTGCCAGCAGTTTCGGACAGGGGCTACTATACGAGCAGTACTTC. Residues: CASSFGQGLLYEQYF.